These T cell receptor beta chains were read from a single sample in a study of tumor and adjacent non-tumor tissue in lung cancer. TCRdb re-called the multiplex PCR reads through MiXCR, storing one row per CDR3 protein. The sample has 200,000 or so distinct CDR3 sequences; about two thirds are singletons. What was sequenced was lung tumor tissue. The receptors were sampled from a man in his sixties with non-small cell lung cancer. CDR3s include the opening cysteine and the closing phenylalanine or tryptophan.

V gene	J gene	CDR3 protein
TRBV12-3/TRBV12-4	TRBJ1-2	CASSVRQGYNYGYTF
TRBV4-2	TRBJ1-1	CASSPPGQVNTEAFF
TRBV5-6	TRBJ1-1	CASSWYAETFF
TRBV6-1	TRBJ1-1	CASSERPGDTGAFF
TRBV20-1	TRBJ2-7	CSVRVFNMDEQYF
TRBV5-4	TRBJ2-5	CASSPRGGWETQYF
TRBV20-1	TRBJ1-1	CSARVIGGGTGAFF
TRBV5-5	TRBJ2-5	CASSLGAEETQYF
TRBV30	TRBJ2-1	CAWSLGGQYNEQFF
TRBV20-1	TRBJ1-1	CSARGTLGSGGNIEAFF
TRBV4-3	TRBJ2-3	CASSRGQGATDTKYF
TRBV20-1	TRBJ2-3	CSARLGQQTSTDTQYF
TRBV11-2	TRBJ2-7	CVSSFRSSGQGDDQYF